This T cell receptor (beta chain) was sequenced for a study of blood T cell repertoires in COVID-19. Clones were sequenced by immunoSEQ multiplex PCR, and TCRdb holds only the in-frame ones, with some missing. The repertoire holds 140,000 or so clones, with about 86% as singletons. The ends were cut back, 5 bases at V and 3 bases at J, with 20 bases in the middle. Germline values: CDR1 SGHAT, CDR2 FQNNGV. The CDR3 runs 16 residues. This receptor was obtained from a woman older than 75 with acute or convalescent COVID-19. The chain is built from TRBV11-2 and TRBJ2-7; the D gene is possibly TRBD2 (5 bases). The sequencing sample was made of peripheral blood. CDR3 sequence: CASSPYSSNTFYEQYF. Written as DNA, the CDR3 is TGTGCCAGCAGCCCGTATTCTAGCAATACCTTCTACGAGCAGTACTTC. Full variable domain (remainder filled in from reference TRBV11-2 and TRBJ2-7): EAGVAQSPRYKIIEKRQSVAFWCNPISGHATLYWYQQILGQGPKLLIQFQNNGVVDDSQLPKDRFSAERLKGVDSTLKIQPAKLEDSAVYLCASSPYSSNTFYEQYFGPGTRLTVT.